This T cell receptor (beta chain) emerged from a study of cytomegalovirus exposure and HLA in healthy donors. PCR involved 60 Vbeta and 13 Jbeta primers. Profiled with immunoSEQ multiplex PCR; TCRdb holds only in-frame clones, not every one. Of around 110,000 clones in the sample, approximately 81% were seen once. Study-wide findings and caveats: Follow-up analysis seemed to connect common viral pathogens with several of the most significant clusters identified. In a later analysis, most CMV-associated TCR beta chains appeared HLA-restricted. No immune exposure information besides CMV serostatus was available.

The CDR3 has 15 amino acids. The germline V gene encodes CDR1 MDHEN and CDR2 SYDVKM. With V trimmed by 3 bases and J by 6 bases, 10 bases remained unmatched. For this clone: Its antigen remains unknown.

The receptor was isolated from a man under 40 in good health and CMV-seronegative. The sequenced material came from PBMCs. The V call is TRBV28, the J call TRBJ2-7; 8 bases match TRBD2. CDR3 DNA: TGTGCCAGCAGTTTTTTCCGGGGGGGGGAGTCCGAGCAGTACTTC. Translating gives CASSFFRGGESEQYF. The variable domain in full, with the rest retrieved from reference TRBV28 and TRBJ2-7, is DVKVTQSSRYLVKRTGEKVFLECVQDMDHENMFWYRQDPGLGLRLIYFSYDVKMKEKGDIPEGYSVSREKKERFSLILESASTNQTSMYLCASSFFRGGESEQYFGPGTRLTVT.